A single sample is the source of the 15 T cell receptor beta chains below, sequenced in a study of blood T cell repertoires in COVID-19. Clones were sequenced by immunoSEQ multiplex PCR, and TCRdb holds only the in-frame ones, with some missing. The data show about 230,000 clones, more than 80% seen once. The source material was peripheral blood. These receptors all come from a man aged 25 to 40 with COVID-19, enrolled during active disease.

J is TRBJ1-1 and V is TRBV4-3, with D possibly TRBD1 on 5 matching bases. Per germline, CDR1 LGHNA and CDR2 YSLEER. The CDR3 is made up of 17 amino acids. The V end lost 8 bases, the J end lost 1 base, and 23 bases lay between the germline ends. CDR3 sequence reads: CASRAYQGKDKNTEAFF. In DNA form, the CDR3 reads TGCGCCAGCCGCGCATATCAGGGAAAGGATAAGAACACTGAAGCTTTCTTT.

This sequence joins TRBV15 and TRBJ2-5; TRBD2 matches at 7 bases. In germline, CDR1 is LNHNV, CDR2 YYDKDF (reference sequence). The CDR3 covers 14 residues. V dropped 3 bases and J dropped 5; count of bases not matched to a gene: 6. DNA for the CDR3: TGTGCCACCAGCAGGGGGGGGAACGGGGAGACCCAGTACTTC. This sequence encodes CATSRGGNGETQYF.

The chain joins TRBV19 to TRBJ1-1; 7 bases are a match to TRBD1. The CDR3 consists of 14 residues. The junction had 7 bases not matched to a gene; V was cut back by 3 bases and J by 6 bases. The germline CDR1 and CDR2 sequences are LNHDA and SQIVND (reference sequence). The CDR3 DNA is TGTGCCAGTAGTATCGCTCGACAGGGACCTGAAGCTTTCTTT. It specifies CASSIARQGPEAFF.

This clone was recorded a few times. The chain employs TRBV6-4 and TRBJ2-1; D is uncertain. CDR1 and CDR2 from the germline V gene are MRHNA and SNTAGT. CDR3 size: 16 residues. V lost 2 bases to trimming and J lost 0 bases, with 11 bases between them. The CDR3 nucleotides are TGTGCCAGCAGTGACGAAGCGAGGAGCTCCTACAATGAGCAGTTCTTC. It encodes CASSDEARSSYNEQFF.

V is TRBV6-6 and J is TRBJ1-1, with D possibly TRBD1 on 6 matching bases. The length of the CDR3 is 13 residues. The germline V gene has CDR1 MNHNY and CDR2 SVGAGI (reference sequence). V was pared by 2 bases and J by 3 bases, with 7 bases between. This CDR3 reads CASSYEGDTEAFF. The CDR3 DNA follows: TGTGCCAGCAGTTACGAGGGGGACACTGAAGCTTTCTTT.

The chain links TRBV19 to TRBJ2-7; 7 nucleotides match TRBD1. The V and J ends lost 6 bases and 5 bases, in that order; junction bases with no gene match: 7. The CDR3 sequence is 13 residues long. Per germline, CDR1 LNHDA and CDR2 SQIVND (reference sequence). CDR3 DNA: TGTGCCAGTAGATGGACAGGAGGTAACGAGCAGTACTTC. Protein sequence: CASRWTGGNEQYF.

In DNA, the CDR3 is TGTGCCAGCAGCCAATCCACAGGGGGTCGTGTTACGCAGTATTTT. Its translation is CASSQSTGGRVTQYF. The chain carries TRBV16 and TRBJ2-3; 8 bases are a match to TRBD1. Germline CDR1 reads KGHSY; CDR2 reads FQNENV. This CDR3 comprises 15 residues. The V segment lost 0 bases and the J segment 8 bases; nucleotides outside the gene matches: 7.

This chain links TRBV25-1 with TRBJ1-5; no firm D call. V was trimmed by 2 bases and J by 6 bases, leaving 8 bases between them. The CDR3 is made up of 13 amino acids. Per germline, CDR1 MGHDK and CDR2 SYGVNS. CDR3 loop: CASSETLFQPQHF. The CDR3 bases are TGTGCCAGCAGTGAAACTCTTTTTCAGCCCCAGCATTTT.

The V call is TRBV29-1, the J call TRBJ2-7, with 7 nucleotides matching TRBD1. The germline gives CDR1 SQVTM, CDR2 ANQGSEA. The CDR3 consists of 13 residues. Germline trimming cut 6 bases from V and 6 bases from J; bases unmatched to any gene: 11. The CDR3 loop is CSVRPDRRSEQYF. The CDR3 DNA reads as TGCAGCGTGAGACCGGACAGGCGATCCGAGCAGTACTTC.

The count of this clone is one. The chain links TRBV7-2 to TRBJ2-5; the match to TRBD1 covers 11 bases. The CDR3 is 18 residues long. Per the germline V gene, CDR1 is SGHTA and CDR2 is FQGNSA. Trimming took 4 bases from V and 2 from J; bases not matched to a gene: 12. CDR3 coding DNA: TGTGCCAGCAGCTCAGCCAGGACAGGGGGCGGCAAACAAGAGACCCAGTACTTC. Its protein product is CASSSARTGGGKQETQYF.

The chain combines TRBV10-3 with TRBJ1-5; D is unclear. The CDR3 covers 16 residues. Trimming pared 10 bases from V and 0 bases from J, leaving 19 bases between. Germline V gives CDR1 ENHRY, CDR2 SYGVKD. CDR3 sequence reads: CATQPEAALSNQPQHF. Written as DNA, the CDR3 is TGTGCCACGCAACCCGAGGCGGCCCTTAGCAATCAGCCCCAGCATTTT.

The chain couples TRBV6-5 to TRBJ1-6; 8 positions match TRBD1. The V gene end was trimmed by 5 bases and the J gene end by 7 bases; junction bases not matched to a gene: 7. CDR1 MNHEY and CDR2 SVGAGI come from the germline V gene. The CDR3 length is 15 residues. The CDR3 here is CASSPAGGGNSPLHF. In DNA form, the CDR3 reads TGTGCCAGCAGTCCCGCAGGGGGCGGGAATTCACCCCTCCACTTT.

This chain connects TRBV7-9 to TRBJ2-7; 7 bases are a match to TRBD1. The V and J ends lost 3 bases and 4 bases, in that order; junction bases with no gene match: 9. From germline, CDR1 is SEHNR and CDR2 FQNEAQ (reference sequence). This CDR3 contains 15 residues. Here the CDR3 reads CASSFPGTALYEQYF. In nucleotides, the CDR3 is TGTGCCAGCAGCTTCCCCGGGACAGCACTTTACGAGCAGTACTTC.

CDR3 in DNA: TGTGCCAGCAGCCCCGGGACAGCTGGAAACACCATATATTTT. Amino acid sequence: CASSPGTAGNTIYF. V gene TRBV2 combines with J gene TRBJ1-3, with 7 bases fitting TRBD1. Looked up from germline, CDR1 is SNHLY and CDR2 is FYNNEI. The CDR3 totals 14 residues. V was clipped by 6 bases and J by 2 bases; unmatched bases: 4. Filled out from reference TRBV2 and TRBJ1-3, the complete variable domain reads EPEVTQTPSHQVTQMGQEVILRCVPISNHLYFYWYRQILGQKVEFLVSFYNNEISEKSEIFDDQFSVERPDGSNFTLKIRSTKLEDSAMYFCASSPGTAGNTIYFGEGSWLTVV.

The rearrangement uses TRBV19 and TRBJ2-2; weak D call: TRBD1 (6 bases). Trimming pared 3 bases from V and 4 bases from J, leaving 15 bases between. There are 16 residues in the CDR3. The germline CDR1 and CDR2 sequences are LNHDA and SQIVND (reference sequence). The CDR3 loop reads CASSISGDWATGELFF. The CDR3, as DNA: TGTGCCAGTAGTATCTCAGGGGATTGGGCCACCGGGGAGCTGTTTTTT.